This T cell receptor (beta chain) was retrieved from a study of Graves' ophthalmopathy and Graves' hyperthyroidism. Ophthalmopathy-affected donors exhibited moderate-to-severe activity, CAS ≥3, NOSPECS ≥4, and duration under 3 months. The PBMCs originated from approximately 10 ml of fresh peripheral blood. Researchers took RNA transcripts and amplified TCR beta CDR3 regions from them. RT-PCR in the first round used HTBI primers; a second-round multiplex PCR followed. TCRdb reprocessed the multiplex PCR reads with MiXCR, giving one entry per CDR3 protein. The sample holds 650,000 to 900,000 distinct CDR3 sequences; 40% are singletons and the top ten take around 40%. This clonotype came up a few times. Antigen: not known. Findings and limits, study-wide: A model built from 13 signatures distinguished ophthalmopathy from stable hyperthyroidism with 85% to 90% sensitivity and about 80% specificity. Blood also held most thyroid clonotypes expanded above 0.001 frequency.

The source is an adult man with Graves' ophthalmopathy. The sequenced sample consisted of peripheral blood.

CDR3 DNA: TGTGCCAGCAGCCCTTCGGGGGAGGGATACGAGCAGTACTTC. This codes for CASSPSGEGYEQYF. The chain recombines TRBV5-4 with TRBJ2-7, with TRBD2 identical over 7 bases. The V gene end was trimmed by 4 bases and the J gene end by 4 bases; junction bases not matched to a gene: 8. Germline V CDR1 and CDR2: SGHNT, YYREEE (reference sequence). This CDR3 has 14 residues.